This T cell receptor (beta chain) was profiled in a study of siplizumab effects on memory and regulatory T cells. On this clone: Antigen: not known.

TCRdb's table, derived via immunoSEQ multiplex PCR, lists solely in-frame clones and lacks some. The table shows approximately 58,000 clones, with 93% occurring only once. The CDR3 has 17 residues. Looked up from germline, CDR1 is KGHSH and CDR2 is LQKENI. V was clipped by 3 bases and J by 0 bases; unmatched bases: 5. Study-wide findings and caveats: Memory cells seemed less diverse than naive T cells, which also seemed major contributors to the alloresponse. Alloreactive CD4+ clones that could be mapped were on average about 71% Treg-derived with siplizumab, against about 30% in controls. No naive or memory phenotype could be assigned to roughly 80-95% of proliferating clones. Left unconfirmed was the suppressive function of proliferating Tregs from siplizumab cultures.

The chain uses TRBV18 and TRBJ2-6, with 7 nucleotides matching TRBD2. Source material: CD8+ T cells sorted from blood. The sequence was collected from a human donor in good health. CDR3 sequence: CASSPSGTDSGANVLTF. The DNA of the CDR3 is TGTGCCAGCTCACCCAGCGGGACCGACTCTGGGGCCAACGTCCTGACTTTC.